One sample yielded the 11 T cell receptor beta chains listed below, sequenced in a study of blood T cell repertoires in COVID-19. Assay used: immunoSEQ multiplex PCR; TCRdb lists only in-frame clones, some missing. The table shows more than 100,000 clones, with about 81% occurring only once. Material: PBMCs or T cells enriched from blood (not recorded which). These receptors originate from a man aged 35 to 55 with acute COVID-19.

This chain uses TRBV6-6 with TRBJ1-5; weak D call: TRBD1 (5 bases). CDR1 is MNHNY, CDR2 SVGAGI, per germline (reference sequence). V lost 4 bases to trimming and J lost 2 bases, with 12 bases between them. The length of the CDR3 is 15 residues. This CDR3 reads CASSSRGGGNQPQHF. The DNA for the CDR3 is TGTGCCAGCAGTTCCCGCGGAGGGGGCAATCAGCCCCAGCATTTT.

The CDR3 bases are TGTGCCAGCAGCTTTACAGGGGTGGGCACTGAAGCTTTCTTT. Translated, it gives CASSFTGVGTEAFF. The V gene is TRBV7-9, the J gene TRBJ1-1; TRBD1 aligns across 7 bases. This CDR3 is 14 amino acids long. V dropped 3 bases and J dropped 4; count of bases not matched to a gene: 5. The germline gives CDR1 SEHNR, CDR2 FQNEAQ (reference sequence).

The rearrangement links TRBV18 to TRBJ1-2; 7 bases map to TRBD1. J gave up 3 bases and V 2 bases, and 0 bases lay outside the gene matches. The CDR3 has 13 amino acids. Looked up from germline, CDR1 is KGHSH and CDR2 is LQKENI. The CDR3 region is CASSPTGDYGYTF. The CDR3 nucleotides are TGTGCCAGCTCACCAACAGGGGACTATGGCTACACCTTC.

CDR3 DNA: TGCAGCGTTGAAAGGACTGTACGTGGGACTGAAGCTTTCTTT. Residues: CSVERTVRGTEAFF. V is TRBV29-1 and J is TRBJ1-1; D ambiguous. V shed 2 bases and J shed 5 bases, with 15 bases lying between them. There are 14 residues in the CDR3. Germline V CDR1 and CDR2: SQVTM, ANQGSEA. The full variable domain, in which reference TRBV29-1 and TRBJ1-1 provide the parts outside the CDR3, is SAVISQKPSRDICQRGTSLTIQCQVDSQVTMMFWYRQQPGQSLTLIATANQGSEATYESGFVIDKFPISRPNLTFSTLTVSNMSPEDSSIYLCSVERTVRGTEAFFGQGTRLTVV.

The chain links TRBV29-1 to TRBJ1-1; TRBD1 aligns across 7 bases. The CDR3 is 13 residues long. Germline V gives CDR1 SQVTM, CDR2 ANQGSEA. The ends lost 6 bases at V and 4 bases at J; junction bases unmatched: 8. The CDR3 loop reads CSVSTGAATEAFF. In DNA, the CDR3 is TGCAGCGTGAGTACAGGGGCGGCCACTGAAGCTTTCTTT.

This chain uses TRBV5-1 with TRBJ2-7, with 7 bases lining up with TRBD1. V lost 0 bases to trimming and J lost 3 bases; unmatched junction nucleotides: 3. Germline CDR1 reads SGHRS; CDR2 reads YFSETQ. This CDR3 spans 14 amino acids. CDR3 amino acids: CASSLGQGFYEQYF. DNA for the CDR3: TGCGCCAGCAGCTTGGGACAGGGTTTCTACGAGCAGTACTTC.

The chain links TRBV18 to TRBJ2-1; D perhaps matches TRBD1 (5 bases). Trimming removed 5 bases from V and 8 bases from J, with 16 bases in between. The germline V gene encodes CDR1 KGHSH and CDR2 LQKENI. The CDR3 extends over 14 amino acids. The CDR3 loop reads CASSGQGWWDEQFF. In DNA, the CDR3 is TGTGCCAGCTCAGGGCAGGGTTGGTGGGATGAGCAGTTCTTC. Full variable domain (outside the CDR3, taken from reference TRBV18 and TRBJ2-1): NAGVMQNPRHLVRRRGQEARLRCSPMKGHSHVYWYRQLPEEGLKFMVYLQKENIIDESGMPKERFSAEFPKEGPSILRIQQVVRGDSAAYFCASSGQGWWDEQFFGPGTRLTVL.

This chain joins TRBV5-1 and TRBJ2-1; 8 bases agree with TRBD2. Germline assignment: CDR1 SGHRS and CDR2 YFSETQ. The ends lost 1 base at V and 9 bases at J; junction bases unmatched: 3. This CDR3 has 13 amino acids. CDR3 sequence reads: CASSLRRGGEQFF. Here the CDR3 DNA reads TGCGCCAGCAGCTTGAGACGGGGGGGTGAGCAGTTCTTC.

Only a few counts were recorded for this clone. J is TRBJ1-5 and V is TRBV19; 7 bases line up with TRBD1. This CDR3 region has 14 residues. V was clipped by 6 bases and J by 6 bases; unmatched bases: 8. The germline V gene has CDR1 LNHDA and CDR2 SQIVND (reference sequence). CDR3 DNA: TGTGCCAGTAGGAGAGAGGGGGCGGGTCAGCCCCAGCATTTT. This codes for CASRREGAGQPQHF.

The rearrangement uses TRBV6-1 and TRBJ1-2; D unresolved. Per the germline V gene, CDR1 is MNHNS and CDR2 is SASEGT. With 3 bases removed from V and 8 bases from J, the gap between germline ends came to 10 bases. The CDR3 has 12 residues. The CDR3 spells CASSDPPGGYTF. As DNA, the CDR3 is TGTGCCAGCAGTGACCCCCCAGGCGGCTACACCTTC.

The CDR3: CASSLAGAVSEAFF. The CDR3 DNA reads TGTGCCAGCAGTTTAGCAGGGGCGGTTTCTGAAGCTTTCTTT. The V and J genes are TRBV27 and TRBJ1-1; maybe TRBD1 (6 bases). The germline CDR1 and CDR2 sequences are MNHEY and SMNVEV (reference sequence). V was pared by 2 bases and J by 6 bases, with 13 bases between. This CDR3 has 14 residues.